This T cell receptor (beta chain) appears in the sequencing data of a study of Ad26.COV2.S vaccination and SARS-CoV-2 variants. For the study at large: The Ad26.COV2.S arm of the COV1001 trial was where the donor was placed.

The repertoire was sequenced with immunoSEQ multiplex PCR; TCRdb's copy has only in-frame clones and lacks some. Of under 600,000 clones in the sample, roughly nine tenths were seen once. Indicated treatment: roughly 18 received Ad26.COV2.S at low or high dose, single or two shots; about 5 received placebo; per-sample allocation not given. Repertoires come from day 63 after the first vaccine or placebo injection. Trimming at V came to 7 bases and at J to 6 bases, leaving 6 bases not matched to a gene. This CDR3 is built from 13 residues. The germline V gene has CDR1 SNHLY and CDR2 FYNNEI. This clonotype originated in a person between 18 and 65 years old who received the Ad26.COV2.S COVID-19 vaccine or a placebo. This chain links TRBV2 with TRBJ1-2; 9 bases agree with TRBD1. Sequencing was performed on peripheral blood, taken in a trial of Ad26.COV2.S vaccine versus placebo. CDR3 sequence reads: CASITGQGHGYTF. The CDR3 region has the DNA TGTGCCAGCATCACGGGACAGGGACATGGCTACACCTTC.